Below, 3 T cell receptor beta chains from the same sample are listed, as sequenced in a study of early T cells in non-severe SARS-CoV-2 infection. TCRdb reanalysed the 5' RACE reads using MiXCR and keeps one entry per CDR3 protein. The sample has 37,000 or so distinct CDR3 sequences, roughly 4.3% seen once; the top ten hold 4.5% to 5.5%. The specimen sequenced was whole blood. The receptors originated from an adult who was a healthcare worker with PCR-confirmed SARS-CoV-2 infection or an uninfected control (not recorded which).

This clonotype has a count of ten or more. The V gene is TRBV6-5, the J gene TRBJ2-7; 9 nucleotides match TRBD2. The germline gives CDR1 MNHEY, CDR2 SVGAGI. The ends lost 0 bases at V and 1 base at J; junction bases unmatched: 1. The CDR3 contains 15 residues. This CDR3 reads CASSYSSGGSYEQYF. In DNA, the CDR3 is TGTGCCAGCAGTTACTCTAGCGGGGGTTCCTACGAGCAGTACTTC.

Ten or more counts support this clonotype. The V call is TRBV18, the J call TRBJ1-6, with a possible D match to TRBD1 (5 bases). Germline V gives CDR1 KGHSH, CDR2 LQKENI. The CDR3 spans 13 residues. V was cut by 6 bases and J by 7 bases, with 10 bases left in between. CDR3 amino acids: CASSGGVNSPLHF. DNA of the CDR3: TGTGCCAGCTCGGGGGGTGTGAATTCACCCCTCCACTTT. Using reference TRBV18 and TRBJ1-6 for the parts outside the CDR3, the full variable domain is NAGVMQNPRHLVRRRGQEARLRCSPMKGHSHVYWYRQLPEEGLKFMVYLQKENIIDESGMPKERFSAEFPKEGPSILRIQQVVRGDSAAYFCASSGGVNSPLHFGNGTRLTVT.

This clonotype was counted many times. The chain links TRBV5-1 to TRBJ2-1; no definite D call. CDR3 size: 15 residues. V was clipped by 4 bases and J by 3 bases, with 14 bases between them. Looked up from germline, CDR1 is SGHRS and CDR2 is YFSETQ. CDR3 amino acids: CASSPTGVDYNEQFF. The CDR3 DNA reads TGCGCCAGCAGCCCGACTGGGGTTGACTACAATGAGCAGTTCTTC.